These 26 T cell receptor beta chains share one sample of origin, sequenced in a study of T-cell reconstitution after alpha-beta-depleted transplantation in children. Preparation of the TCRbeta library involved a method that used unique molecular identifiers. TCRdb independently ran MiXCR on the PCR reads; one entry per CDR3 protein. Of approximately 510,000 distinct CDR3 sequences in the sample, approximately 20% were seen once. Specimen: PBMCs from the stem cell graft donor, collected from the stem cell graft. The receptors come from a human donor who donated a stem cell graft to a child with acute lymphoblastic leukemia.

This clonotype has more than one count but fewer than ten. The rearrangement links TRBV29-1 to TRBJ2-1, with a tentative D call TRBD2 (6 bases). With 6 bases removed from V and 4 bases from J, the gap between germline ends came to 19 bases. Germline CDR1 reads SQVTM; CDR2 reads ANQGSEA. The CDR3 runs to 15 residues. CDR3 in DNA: TGCAGCGTGGAAAGGAGGGGATCCCTGTACAATGAGCAGTTCTTC. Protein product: CSVERRGSLYNEQFF.

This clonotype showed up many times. CDR3 region: CASSELQRSPEAFF. The CDR3 DNA follows: TGCGCCAGCAGTGAGTTGCAAAGGAGTCCTGAAGCTTTCTTT. This chain joins TRBV10-2 and TRBJ1-1, with D hard to call. Trimming took off 1 base at V and 6 bases at J, with 12 bases between the two ends. Per germline, CDR1 WSHSY and CDR2 SAAADI. This CDR3 is built from 14 residues.

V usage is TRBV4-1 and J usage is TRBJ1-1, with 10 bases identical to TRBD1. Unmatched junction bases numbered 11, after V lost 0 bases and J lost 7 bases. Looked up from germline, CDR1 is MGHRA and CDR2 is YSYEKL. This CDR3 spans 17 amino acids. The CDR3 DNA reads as TGCGCCAGCAGCCAAGATTGGGTGGGACAGGGGAGTGGTGAAGCTTTCTTT. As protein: CASSQDWVGQGSGEAFF.

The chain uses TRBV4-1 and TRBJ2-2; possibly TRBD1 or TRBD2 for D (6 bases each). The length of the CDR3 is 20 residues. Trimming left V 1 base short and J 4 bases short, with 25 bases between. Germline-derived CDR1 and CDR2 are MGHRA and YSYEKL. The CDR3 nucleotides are TGCGCCAGCAGCCAAGGGGGCGGCAGGGGACTTGTGGTTAGCACCGGGGAGCTGTTTTTT. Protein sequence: CASSQGGGRGLVVSTGELFF.

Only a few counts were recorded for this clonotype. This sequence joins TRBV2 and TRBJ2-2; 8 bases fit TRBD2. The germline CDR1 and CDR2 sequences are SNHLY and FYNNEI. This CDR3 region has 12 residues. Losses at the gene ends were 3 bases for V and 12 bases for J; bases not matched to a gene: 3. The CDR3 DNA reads TGTGCCAGCAGTGACGGGAGGGTTCAGCTGTTTTTT. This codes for CASSDGRVQLFF.

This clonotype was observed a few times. In DNA, the CDR3 is TGCGCCAGCAGCCTAGGACTAGCGGGAGAAATCACCGGGGAGCTGTTTTTT. Translation: CASSLGLAGEITGELFF. The chain has TRBV5-1 and TRBJ2-2, with 13 bases identical to TRBD2. CDR1 and CDR2 (germline): SGHRS, YFSETQ. CDR3 length: 17 residues. With V trimmed by 4 bases and J by 4 bases, 7 bases remained unmatched.

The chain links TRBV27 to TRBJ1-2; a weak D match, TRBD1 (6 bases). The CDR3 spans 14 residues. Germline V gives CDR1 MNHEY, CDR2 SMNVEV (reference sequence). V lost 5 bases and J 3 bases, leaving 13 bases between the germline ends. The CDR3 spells CASSPGALYYGYTF. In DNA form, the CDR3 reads TGTGCCAGCAGTCCAGGGGCTCTCTACTATGGCTACACCTTC.

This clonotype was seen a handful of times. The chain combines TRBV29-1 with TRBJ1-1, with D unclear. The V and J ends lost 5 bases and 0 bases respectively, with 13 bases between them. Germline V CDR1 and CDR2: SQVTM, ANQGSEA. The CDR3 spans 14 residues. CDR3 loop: CSVSDYSMNTEAFF. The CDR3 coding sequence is TGCAGCGTTAGTGACTATTCTATGAACACTGAAGCTTTCTTT.

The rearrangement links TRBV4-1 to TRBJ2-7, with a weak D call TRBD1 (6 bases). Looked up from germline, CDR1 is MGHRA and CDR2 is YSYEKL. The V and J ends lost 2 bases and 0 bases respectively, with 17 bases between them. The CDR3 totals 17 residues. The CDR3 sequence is CASSQRTGPVASYEQYF. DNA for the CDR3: TGCGCCAGCAGCCAACGTACAGGGCCGGTTGCCTCCTACGAGCAGTACTTC.

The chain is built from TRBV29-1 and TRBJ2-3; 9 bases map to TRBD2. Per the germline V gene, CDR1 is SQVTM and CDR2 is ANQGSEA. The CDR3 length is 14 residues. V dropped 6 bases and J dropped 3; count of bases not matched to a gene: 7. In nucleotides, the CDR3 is TGCAGCGTCGATAGCGGGAGAGGTACAGATACGCAGTATTTT. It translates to CSVDSGRGTDTQYF.

The CDR3 DNA sequence: TGTGCCAGCAGTCAGAGGAGCTTTTTGAACACTGAAGCTTTCTTT. This gives the protein CASSQRSFLNTEAFF. The chain links TRBV27 to TRBJ1-1, with D unresolved. Trimming shortened V by 5 bases and J by 0 bases, and 13 bases separated the two germline ends. Germline V CDR1 and CDR2: MNHEY, SMNVEV (reference sequence). This CDR3 spans 15 amino acids.

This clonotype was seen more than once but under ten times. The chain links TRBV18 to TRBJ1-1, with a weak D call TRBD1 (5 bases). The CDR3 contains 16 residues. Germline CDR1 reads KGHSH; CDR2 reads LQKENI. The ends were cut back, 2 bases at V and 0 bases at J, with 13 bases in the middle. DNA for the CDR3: TGTGCCAGCTCACCATCCGGGGCAGGGATGAACACTGAAGCTTTCTTT. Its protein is CASSPSGAGMNTEAFF.

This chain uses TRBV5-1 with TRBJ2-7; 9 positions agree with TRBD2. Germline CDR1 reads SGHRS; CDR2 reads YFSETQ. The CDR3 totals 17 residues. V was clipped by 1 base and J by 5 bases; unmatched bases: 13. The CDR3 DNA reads TGCGCCAGCAGCTTGAGGGGGAGAGTAGTAGCGGGAGACGAGCAGTACTTC. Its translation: CASSLRGRVVAGDEQYF. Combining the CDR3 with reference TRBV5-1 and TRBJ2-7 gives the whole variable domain KAGVTQTPRYLIKTRGQQVTLSCSPISGHRSVSWYQQTPGQGLQFLFEYFSETQRNKGNFPGRFSGRQFSNSRSEMNVSTLELGDSALYLCASSLRGRVVAGDEQYFGPGTRLTVT.

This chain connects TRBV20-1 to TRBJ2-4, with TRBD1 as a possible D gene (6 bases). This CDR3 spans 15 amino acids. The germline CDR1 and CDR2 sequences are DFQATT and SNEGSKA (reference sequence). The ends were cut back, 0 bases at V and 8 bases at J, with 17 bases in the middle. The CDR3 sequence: CSARDFFRTEDIQYF. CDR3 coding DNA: TGCAGTGCTAGAGATTTTTTCAGGACAGAGGACATTCAGTACTTC.

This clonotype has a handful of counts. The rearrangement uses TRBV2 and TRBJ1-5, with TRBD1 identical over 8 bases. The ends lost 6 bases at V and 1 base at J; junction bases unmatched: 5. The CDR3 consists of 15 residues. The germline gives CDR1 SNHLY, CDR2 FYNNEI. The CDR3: CASSSQGASNQPQHF. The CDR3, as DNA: TGTGCCAGCAGCTCCCAGGGGGCGAGCAATCAGCCCCAGCATTTT.

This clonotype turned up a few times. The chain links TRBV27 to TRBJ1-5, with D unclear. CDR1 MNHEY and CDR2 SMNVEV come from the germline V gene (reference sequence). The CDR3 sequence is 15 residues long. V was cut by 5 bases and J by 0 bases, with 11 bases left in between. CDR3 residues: CASSPLRYSNQPQHF. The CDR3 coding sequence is TGTGCCAGCAGTCCCCTTAGGTATAGCAATCAGCCCCAGCATTTT.

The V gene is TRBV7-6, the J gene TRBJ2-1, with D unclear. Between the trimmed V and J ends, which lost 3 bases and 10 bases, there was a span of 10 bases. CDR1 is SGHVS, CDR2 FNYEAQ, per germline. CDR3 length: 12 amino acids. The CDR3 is CASSFSVREQFF. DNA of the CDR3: TGTGCCAGCAGCTTCTCGGTCCGCGAGCAGTTCTTC.

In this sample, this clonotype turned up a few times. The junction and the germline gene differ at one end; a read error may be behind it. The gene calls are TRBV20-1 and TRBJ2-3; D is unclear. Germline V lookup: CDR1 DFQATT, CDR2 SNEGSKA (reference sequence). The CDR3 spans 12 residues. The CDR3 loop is CSARAHPDTQYF. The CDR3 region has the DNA TGCAGTGCTAGAGCGCATCCAGATACCCAGTATTTT.

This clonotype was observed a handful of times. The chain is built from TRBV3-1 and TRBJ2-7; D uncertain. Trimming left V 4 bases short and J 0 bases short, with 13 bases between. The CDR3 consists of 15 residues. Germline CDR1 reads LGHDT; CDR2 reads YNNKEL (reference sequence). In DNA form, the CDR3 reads TGTGCCAGCAGCCCCCGGGCCATTCGCTCCTACGAGCAGTACTTC. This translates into CASSPRAIRSYEQYF.

CDR3 amino acids: CASSDPLGAYNEQFF. The CDR3 nucleotides read TGTGCCAGCAGTGACCCCCTCGGAGCCTACAATGAGCAGTTCTTC. The rearrangement uses TRBV25-1 and TRBJ2-1, with D uncertain. With 3 bases removed from V and 2 bases from J, the gap between germline ends came to 11 bases. Germline V gives CDR1 MGHDK, CDR2 SYGVNS. This CDR3 is 15 amino acids long.

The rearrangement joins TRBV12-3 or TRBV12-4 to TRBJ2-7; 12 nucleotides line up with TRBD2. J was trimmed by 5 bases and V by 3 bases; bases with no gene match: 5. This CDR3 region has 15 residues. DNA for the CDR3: TGTGCCAGCAGTTTGACTAGCGGGAGAAGCCACGAGCAGTACTTC. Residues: CASSLTSGRSHEQYF.

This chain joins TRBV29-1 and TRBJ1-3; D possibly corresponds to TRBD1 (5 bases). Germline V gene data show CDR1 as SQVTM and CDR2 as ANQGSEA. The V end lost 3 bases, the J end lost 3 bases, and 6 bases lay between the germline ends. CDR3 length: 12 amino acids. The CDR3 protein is CSVEDIGNTIYF. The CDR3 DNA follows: TGCAGCGTTGAGGACATTGGAAACACCATATATTTT.

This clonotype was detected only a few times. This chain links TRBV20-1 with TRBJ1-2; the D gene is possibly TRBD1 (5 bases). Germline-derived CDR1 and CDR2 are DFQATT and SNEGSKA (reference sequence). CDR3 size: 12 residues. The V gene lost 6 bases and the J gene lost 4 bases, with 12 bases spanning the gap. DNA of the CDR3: TGCAGTGCCCAGCGGGACGGCTATGGCTACACCTTC. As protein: CSAQRDGYGYTF.

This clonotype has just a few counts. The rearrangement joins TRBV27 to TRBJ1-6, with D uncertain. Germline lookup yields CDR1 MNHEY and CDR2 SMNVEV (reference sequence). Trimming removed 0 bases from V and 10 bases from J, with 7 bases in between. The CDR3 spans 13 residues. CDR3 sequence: CASSLSIQSPLHF. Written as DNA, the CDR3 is TGTGCCAGCAGTTTATCGATTCAGTCACCCCTCCACTTT.

The CDR3 here is CSVPKGASGRELFF. CDR3 DNA sequence: TGCAGCGTCCCAAAGGGGGCTAGCGGGAGGGAGCTGTTTTTT. The chain recombines TRBV29-1 with TRBJ2-2, with TRBD2 matching 9 bases. This CDR3 is 14 amino acids long. With V trimmed by 6 bases and J by 9 bases, 11 bases remained unmatched. Germline V gives CDR1 SQVTM, CDR2 ANQGSEA.

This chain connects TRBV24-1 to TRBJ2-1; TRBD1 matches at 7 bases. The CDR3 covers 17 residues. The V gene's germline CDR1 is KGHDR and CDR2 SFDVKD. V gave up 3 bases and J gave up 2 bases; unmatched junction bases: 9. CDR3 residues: CATSDQPVTGAYNEQFF. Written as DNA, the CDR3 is TGTGCCACCAGTGATCAGCCGGTCACAGGGGCCTACAATGAGCAGTTCTTC.